These 9 T cell receptor beta chains share one sample of origin, sequenced in a study of Graves' ophthalmopathy and Graves' hyperthyroidism. As the template, RNA transcripts were used to amplify TCR beta CDR3 regions. RT-PCR in the first round used HTBI primers; a second-round multiplex PCR followed. TCRdb re-derived calls from the multiplex PCR reads in MiXCR, one entry per CDR3 protein. Seen here are 350,000 to 400,000 distinct CDR3 sequences, 15% observed once, and the top ten hold roughly 7%. Sequenced material: peripheral blood. Source of these receptors: a woman between 18 and 29 years old with stable Graves' hyperthyroidism.

The CDR3 region has the DNA TGCGCCAGCAGCGTTGACAGGGACTATAATTCACCCCTCCACTTT. Protein product: CASSVDRDYNSPLHF. The chain recombines TRBV5-1 with TRBJ1-6; 7 nucleotides agree with TRBD1. CDR3 length equals 15 residues. The germline CDR1 and CDR2 sequences are SGHRS and YFSETQ. Trimming cost V 4 bases and J 3 bases; bases outside gene matches: 4. The full variable domain, rest sourced from reference TRBV5-1 and TRBJ1-6, is KAGVTQTPRYLIKTRGQQVTLSCSPISGHRSVSWYQQTPGQGLQFLFEYFSETQRNKGNFPGRFSGRQFSNSRSEMNVSTLELGDSALYLCASSVDRDYNSPLHFGNGTRLTVT.

This clonotype was seen at least ten times. The CDR3 loop reads CASSNRMNTEAFF. As DNA, the CDR3 is TGTGCCAGCAGCAACAGGATGAACACTGAAGCTTTCTTT. This sequence joins TRBV7-2 and TRBJ1-1, with D maybe TRBD1 (5 bases). Trimming removed 5 bases at V and 0 bases at J, with 7 bases between. The CDR3 extends over 13 amino acids. Germline V gene lookup returns CDR1 SGHTA and CDR2 FQGNSA.

The table lists this clonotype with many counts. The rearrangement uses TRBV20-1 and TRBJ2-7, with D possibly being TRBD2 (6 bases). CDR1 DFQATT and CDR2 SNEGSKA come from the germline V gene (reference sequence). The V and J ends lost 6 bases and 7 bases respectively, with 16 bases between them. This CDR3 is 12 amino acids long. In DNA form, the CDR3 reads TGCAGTGCACATTCAGCGGGCGTGGAGCAGTACTTC. Encoded protein: CSAHSAGVEQYF.

This clonotype has at least ten counts. The gene calls are TRBV27 and TRBJ1-6, with a tentative D call TRBD1 (6 bases). This CDR3 is 14 amino acids long. From germline, CDR1 is MNHEY and CDR2 SMNVEV (reference sequence). The V gene lost 7 bases and the J gene lost 5 bases, with 12 bases spanning the gap. The DNA of the CDR3 is TGTGCCAGCAAGCGCAGGGGAGATAATTCACCCCTCCACTTT. Protein product: CASKRRGDNSPLHF.

This clonotype has a handful of counts. The chain combines TRBV20-1 with TRBJ1-6; no clear D gene. Germline V gene lookup returns CDR1 DFQATT and CDR2 SNEGSKA (reference sequence). The CDR3 totals 17 residues. Trimming removed 0 bases at V and 0 bases at J, with 12 bases between. DNA for the CDR3: TGCAGTGCTAGAGACCCCAAAGGAGGCTCCTATAATTCACCCCTCCACTTT. Amino acids: CSARDPKGGSYNSPLHF.

At least ten counts were recorded for this clonotype. This chain joins TRBV7-9 and TRBJ2-7; perhaps TRBD1 as D (5 bases). The V gene lost 5 bases and the J gene lost 4 bases, with 12 bases spanning the gap. The CDR3 totals 13 residues. Germline V gene lookup returns CDR1 SEHNR and CDR2 FQNEAQ (reference sequence). In DNA, the CDR3 is TGTGCCAGCAGCCCCCAGGGAAGGTACGAGCAGTACTTC. Residues: CASSPQGRYEQYF.

There are many counts of this clonotype. The V and J genes are TRBV29-1 and TRBJ1-2, with D perhaps matching TRBD1 (5 bases). Trimming took 5 bases from V and 4 from J, leaving 14 bases between them. The CDR3 extends over 13 amino acids. The V gene's germline CDR1 is SQVTM and CDR2 ANQGSEA. CDR3 sequence: CSVFQGTGYGYTF. Here the CDR3 DNA reads TGCAGCGTTTTCCAGGGAACGGGCTATGGCTACACCTTC.

V is TRBV7-2 and J is TRBJ2-5, with 10 nucleotides matching TRBD2. Germline assignment: CDR1 SGHTA and CDR2 FQGNSA. CDR3 length equals 16 residues. Germline trimming cut 2 bases from V and 5 bases from J; bases unmatched to any gene: 8. The CDR3 region is CASSLSFSGRTETQYF. The CDR3 DNA is TGTGCCAGCAGCTTATCATTTAGCGGGAGGACTGAGACCCAGTACTTC. Looking up the rest from reference TRBV7-2 and TRBJ2-5 gives the full variable domain: GAGVSQSPSNKVTEKGKDVELRCDPISGHTALYWYRQSLGQGLEFLIYFQGNSAPDKSGLPSDRFSAERTGGSVSTLTIQRTQQEDSAVYLCASSLSFSGRTETQYFGPGTRLLVL.

In its sample, this clonotype was seen many times. Here the CDR3 reads CASSIRTGWGEQYF. In DNA, the CDR3 is TGTGCCAGTAGTATAAGGACAGGTTGGGGCGAGCAGTACTTC. This chain connects TRBV19 to TRBJ2-7; TRBD1 aligns across 7 bases. This CDR3 comprises 14 residues. CDR1 is LNHDA, CDR2 SQIVND, per germline (reference sequence). V shed 2 bases and J 6 bases; nucleotides not matched to a gene: 7. The full variable domain, its missing parts supplied by reference TRBV19 and TRBJ2-7, is DGGITQSPKYLFRKEGQNVTLSCEQNLNHDAMYWYRQDPGQGLRLIYYSQIVNDFQKGDIAEGYSVSREKKESFPLTVTSAQKNPTAFYLCASSIRTGWGEQYFGPGTRLTVT.